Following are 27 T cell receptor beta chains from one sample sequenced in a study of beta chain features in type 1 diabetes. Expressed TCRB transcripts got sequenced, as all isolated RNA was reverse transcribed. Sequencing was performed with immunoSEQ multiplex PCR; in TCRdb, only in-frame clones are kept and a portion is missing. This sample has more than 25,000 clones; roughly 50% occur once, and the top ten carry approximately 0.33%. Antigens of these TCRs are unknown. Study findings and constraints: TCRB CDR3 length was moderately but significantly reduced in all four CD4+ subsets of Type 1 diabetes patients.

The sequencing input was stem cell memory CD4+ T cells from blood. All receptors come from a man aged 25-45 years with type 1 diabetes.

The CDR3 nucleotides are TGCGCCAGCGGGGGACAGGGGCTGGACACCGGGGAGCTGTTTTTT. Its translation is CASGGQGLDTGELFF. V usage is TRBV5-1 and J usage is TRBJ2-2; 10 nucleotides line up with TRBD1. This CDR3 comprises 15 residues. CDR1 SGHRS and CDR2 YFSETQ come from the germline V gene. V lost 7 bases to trimming and J lost 3 bases; unmatched junction nucleotides: 6.

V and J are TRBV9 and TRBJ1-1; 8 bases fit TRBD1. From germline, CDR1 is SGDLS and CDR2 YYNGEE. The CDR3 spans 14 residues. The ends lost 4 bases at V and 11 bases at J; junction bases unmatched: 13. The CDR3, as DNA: TGTGCCAGCAGCCCCCCCGGACAGGGACTGTGGGCTTTCTTT. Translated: CASSPPGQGLWAFF.

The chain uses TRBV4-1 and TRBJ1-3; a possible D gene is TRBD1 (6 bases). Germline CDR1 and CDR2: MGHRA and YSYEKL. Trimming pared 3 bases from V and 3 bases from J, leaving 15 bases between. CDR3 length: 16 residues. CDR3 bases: TGCGCCAGCAGCCAGGTCCGGGGGGGGCTTGGAAACACCATATATTTT. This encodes CASSQVRGGLGNTIYF.

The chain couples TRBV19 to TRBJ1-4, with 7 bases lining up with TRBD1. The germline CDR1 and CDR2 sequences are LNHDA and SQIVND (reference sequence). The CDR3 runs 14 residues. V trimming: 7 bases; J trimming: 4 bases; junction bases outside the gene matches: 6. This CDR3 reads CASNNRDSNEKLFF. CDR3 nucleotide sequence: TGTGCCAGTAACAACCGGGACAGTAATGAAAAACTGTTTTTT. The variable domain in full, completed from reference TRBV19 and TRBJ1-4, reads DGGITQSPKYLFRKEGQNVTLSCEQNLNHDAMYWYRQDPGQGLRLIYYSQIVNDFQKGDIAEGYSVSREKKESFPLTVTSAQKNPTAFYLCASNNRDSNEKLFFGSGTQLSVL.

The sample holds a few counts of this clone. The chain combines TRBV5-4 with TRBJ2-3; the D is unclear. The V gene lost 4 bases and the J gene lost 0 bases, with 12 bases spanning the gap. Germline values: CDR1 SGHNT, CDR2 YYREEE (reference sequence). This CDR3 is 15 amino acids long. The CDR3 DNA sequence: TGTGCCAGCAGCCAACCTCGGGTGAGCACAGATACGCAGTATTTT. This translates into CASSQPRVSTDTQYF.

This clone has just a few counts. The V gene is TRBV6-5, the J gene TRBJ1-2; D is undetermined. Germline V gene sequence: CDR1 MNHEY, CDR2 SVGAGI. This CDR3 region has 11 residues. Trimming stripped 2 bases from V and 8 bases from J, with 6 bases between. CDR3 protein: CASSYGPGYTF. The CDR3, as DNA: TGTGCCAGCAGTTACGGGCCGGGCTACACCTTC.

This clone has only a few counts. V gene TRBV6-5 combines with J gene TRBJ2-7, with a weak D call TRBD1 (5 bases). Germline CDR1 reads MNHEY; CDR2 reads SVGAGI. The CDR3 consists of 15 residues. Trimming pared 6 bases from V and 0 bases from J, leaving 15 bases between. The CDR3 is CASRETGLNSYEQYF. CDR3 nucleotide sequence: TGTGCCAGCAGGGAAACAGGTTTAAACTCCTACGAGCAGTACTTC.

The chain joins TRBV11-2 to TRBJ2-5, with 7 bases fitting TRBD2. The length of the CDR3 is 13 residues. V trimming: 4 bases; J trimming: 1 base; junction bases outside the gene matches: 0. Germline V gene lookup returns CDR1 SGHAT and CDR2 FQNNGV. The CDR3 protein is CASSWGGQETQYF. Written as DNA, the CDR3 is TGTGCCAGCAGCTGGGGGGGCCAAGAGACCCAGTACTTC.

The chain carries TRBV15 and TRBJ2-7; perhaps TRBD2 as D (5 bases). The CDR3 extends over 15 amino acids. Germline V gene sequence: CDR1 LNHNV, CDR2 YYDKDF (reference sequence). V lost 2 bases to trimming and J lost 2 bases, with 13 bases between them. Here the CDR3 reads CATSRSSEGPYEQYF. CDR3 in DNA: TGTGCCACCAGCAGATCAAGCGAGGGCCCCTACGAGCAGTACTTC.

The CDR3 DNA follows: TGTGCCAGCGGGACAGGGGGAACAGATACGCAGTATTTT. This translates into CASGTGGTDTQYF. The gene calls are TRBV2 and TRBJ2-3; 11 bases are shared with TRBD1. Germline-derived CDR1 and CDR2 are SNHLY and FYNNEI. The length of the CDR3 is 13 residues. V was clipped by 8 bases and J by 3 bases; unmatched bases: 1.

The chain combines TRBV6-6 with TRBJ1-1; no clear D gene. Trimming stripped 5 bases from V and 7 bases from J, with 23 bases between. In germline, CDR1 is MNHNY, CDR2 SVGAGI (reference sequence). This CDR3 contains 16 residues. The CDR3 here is CASSPEQLALRGEAFF. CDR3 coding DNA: TGTGCCAGCAGTCCCGAACAATTAGCGCTTCGAGGTGAAGCTTTCTTT.

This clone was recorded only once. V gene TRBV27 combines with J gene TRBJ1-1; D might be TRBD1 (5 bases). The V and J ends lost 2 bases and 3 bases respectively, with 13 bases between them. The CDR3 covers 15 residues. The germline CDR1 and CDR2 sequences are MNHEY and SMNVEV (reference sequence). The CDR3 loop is CASSLEWGDYTEAFF. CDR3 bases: TGTGCCAGCAGTTTAGAGTGGGGGGATTACACTGAAGCTTTCTTT.

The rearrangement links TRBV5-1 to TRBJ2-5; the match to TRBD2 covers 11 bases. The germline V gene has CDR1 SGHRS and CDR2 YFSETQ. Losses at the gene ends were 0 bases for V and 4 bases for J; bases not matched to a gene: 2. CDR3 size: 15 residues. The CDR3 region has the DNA TGCGCCAGCAGCTTGGATAGCGGGGGGGGAGAGACCCAGTACTTC. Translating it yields CASSLDSGGGETQYF.

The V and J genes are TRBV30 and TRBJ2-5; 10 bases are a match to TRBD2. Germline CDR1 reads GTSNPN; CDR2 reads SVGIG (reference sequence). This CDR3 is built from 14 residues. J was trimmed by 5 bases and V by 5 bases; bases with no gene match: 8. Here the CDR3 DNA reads TGTGCCTGGGACCCCGGGACTAGCGAGGAGACCCAGTACTTC. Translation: CAWDPGTSEETQYF. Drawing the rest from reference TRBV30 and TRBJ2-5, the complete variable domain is SQTIHQWPATLVQPVGSPLSLECTVEGTSNPNLYWYRQAAGRGLQLLFYSVGIGQISSEVPQNLSASRPQDRQFILSSKKLLLSDSGFYLCAWDPGTSEETQYFGPGTRLLVL.

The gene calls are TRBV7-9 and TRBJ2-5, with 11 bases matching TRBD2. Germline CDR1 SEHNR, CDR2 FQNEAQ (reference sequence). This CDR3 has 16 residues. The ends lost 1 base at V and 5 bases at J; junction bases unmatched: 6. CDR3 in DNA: TGTGCCAGCAGCTTAGGGAACGGACTAGCGGGCGAGACCCAGTACTTC. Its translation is CASSLGNGLAGETQYF.

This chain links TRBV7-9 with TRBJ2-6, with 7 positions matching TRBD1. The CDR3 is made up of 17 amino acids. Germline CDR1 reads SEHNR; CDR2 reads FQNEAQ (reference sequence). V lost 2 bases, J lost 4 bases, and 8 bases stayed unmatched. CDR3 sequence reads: CASSLSHRGSGANVLTF. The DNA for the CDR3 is TGTGCCAGCAGCTTAAGCCACAGGGGATCAGGGGCCAACGTCCTGACTTTC. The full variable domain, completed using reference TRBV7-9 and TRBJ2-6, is DTGVSQNPRHKITKRGQNVTFRCDPISEHNRLYWYRQTLGQGPEFLTYFQNEAQLEKSRLLSDRFSAERPKGSFSTLEIQRTEQGDSAMYLCASSLSHRGSGANVLTFGAGSRLTVL.

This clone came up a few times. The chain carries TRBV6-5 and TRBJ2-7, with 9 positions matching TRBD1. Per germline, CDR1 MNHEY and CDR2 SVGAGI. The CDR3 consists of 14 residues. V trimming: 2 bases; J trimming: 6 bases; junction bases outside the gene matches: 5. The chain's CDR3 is CASSYGTGKGEQYF. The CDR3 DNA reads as TGTGCCAGCAGTTACGGGACAGGGAAGGGCGAGCAGTACTTC.

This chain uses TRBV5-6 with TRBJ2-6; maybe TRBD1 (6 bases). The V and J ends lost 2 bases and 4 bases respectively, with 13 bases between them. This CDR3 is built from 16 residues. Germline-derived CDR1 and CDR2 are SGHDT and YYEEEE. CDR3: CASSFDTGLGANVLTF. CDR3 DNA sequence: TGTGCCAGCAGCTTTGACACAGGGCTAGGGGCCAACGTCCTGACTTTC.

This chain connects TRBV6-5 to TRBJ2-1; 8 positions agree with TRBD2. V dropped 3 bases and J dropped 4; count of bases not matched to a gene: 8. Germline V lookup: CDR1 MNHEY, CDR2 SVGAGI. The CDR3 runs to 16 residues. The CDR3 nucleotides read TGTGCCAGCAGTTATTCTAGGACTAGCAGTTACAATGAGCAGTTCTTC. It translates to CASSYSRTSSYNEQFF.

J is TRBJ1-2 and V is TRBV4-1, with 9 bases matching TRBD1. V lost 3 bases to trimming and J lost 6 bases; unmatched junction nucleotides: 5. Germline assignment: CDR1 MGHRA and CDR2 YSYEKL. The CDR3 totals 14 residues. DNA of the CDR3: TGCGCCAGCAGCCAGGGACAGGGTGGAGATGGCTACACCTTC. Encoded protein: CASSQGQGGDGYTF.

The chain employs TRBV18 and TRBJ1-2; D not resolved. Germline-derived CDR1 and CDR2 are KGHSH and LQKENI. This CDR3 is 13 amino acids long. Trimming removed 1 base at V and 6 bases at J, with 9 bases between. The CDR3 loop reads CASSPLLEDGYTF. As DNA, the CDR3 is TGTGCCAGCTCACCACTTTTAGAGGATGGCTACACCTTC.

In DNA, the CDR3 is TGTGCCAGCACCCCAGCTGACAGGGGGCTCTATGGCTACACCTTC. It specifies CASTPADRGLYGYTF. This chain joins TRBV9 and TRBJ1-2; 10 bases are a match to TRBD1. The CDR3 spans 15 residues. CDR1 and CDR2 (germline): SGDLS, YYNGEE. The ends lost 6 bases at V and 4 bases at J; junction bases unmatched: 9.

The CDR3 loop reads CASSLDGLAGNTIYF. CDR3 nucleotides: TGCGCCAGCAGCTTGGATGGTCTAGCGGGAAACACCATATATTTT. This chain connects TRBV5-1 to TRBJ1-3, with no clear D. The CDR3 length is 15 residues. Germline lookup yields CDR1 SGHRS and CDR2 YFSETQ. V lost 0 bases and J lost 4, with 11 bases in between.

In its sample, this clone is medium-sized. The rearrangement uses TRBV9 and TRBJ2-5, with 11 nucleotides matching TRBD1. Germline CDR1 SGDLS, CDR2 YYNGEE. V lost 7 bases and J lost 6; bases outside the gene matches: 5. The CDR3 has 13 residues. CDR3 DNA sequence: TGTGCCAGCGGCGGACAGGGGGCGCAGACCCAGTACTTC. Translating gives CASGGQGAQTQYF.

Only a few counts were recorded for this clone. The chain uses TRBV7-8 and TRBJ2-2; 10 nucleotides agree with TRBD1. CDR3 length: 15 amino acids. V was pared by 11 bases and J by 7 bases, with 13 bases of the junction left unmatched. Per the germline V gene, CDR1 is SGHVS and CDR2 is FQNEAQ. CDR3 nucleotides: TGTGCCCTTGTGGGGACAGGGGAACATGACGGGGAGCTGTTTTTT. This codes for CALVGTGEHDGELFF.

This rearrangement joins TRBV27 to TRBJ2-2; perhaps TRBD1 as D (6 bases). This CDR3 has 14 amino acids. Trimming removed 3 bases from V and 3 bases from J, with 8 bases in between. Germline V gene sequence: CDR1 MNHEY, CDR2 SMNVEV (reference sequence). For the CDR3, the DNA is TGTGCCAGCAGTTTGGCAGGGGACACCGGGGAGCTGTTTTTT. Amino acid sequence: CASSLAGDTGELFF.

The CDR3 DNA is TGCGCCAGCAGCTTGGAAGGGACAGACTACAATGAGCAGTTCTTC. Translating it yields CASSLEGTDYNEQFF. The chain has TRBV5-1 and TRBJ2-1; TRBD1 agrees at 7 bases. This CDR3 contains 15 residues. Germline CDR1 SGHRS, CDR2 YFSETQ. V lost 0 bases, J lost 3 bases, and 3 bases stayed unmatched.